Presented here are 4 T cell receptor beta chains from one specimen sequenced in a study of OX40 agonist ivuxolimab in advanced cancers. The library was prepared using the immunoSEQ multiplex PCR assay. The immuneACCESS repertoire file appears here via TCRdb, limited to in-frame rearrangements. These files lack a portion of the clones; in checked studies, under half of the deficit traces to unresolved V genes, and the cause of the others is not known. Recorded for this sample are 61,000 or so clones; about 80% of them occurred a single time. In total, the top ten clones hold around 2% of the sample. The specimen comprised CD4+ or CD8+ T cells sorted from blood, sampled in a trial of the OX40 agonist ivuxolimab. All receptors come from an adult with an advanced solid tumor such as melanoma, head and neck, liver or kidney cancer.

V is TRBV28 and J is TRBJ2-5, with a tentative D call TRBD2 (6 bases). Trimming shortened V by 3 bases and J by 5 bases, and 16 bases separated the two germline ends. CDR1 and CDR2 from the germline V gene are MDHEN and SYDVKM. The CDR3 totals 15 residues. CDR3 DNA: TGTGCCAGCAGTTTGGGACTCACCATCTTGGAGACCCAGTACTTC. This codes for CASSLGLTILETQYF.

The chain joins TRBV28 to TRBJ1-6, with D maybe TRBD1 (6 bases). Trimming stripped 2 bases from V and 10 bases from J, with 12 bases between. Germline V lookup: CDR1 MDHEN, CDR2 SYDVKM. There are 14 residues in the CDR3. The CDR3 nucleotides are TGTGCCAGCAGTTTAGCAGGGGCCAGATCACCCCTCCACTTT. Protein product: CASSLAGARSPLHF.

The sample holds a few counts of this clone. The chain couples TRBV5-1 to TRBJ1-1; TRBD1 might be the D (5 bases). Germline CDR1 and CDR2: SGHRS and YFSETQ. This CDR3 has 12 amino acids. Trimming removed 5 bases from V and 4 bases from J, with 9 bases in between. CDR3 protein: CASSSGSTEAFF. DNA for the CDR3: TGCGCCAGCAGTTCAGGGAGCACTGAAGCTTTCTTT.

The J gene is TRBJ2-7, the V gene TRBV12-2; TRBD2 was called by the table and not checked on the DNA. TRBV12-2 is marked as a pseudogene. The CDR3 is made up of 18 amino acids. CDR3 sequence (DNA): TGTGCAAGTCGCTTAGCGATCCGCCCCGGGACTAGGCTACGCGAGCAGTACTTC. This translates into CASRLAIRPGTRLREQYF.